Detailed here is one T cell receptor beta chain. Its target is unknown. The sample belongs to a study of shared clonotypes between healthy human individuals. Study results and caveats: Relative to clonotypes present in all four donors, those not shared had lower generation probabilities.

Germline V gives CDR1 SGHVS, CDR2 FQNEAQ. V lost 5 bases, J lost 0 bases, and 16 bases lay in between. The CDR3 is 17 residues long. As originally analysed: Owing to the provision of junction-only sequences devoid of quality scores by immunoSEQ, filtering differed. Profiled with immunoSEQ multiplex PCR; TCRdb holds only in-frame clones, not every one. V and J calls and clone size are those listed in that table; D and trimming were worked out from the DNA. The sample lists about 750,000 clones; 80% to 95% were seen once. CD8 cells regarded as naive lacked CD45RO, were positively chosen for CCR7, and omitted terminally differentiated effector memory CD45RA+ cells.

Sequencing input: naive CD8+ T cells sorted from blood. The TCR was taken from a man under 40 in good health. The J gene is TRBJ1-4, the V gene TRBV7-8; tentative D call: TRBD1 (5 bases). The CDR3 loop is CASSLVGGETTNEKLFF. Here the CDR3 DNA reads TGTGCCAGCAGCCTCGTGGGGGGGGAGACAACTAATGAAAAACTGTTTTTT.